One T cell receptor beta chain is described in this entry. Investigators performed immunoSEQ version v3.0 at survey level. The study targeted roughly 35,000-55,000 T-cell genomes per sample in sequencing. TCRdb's copy holds only in-frame clones and misses some; the assay was immunoSEQ multiplex PCR. The sample lists 12,000 or so clones, roughly 82% seen once, with 18% in the top ten. This sample was taken from a study of long-term antiretroviral therapy in people with HIV. In the study overall: The oldest samples precede the 2015 immediate-ART recommendation by about a decade.

There are 16 residues in the CDR3. The V segment lost 2 bases and the J segment 7 bases; nucleotides outside the gene matches: 10. Germline V gene data show CDR1 as SGHKS and CDR2 as YYEKEE (reference sequence). The sequence was obtained from a man aged 50 to 59 with HIV. The genes are TRBV5-5 and TRBJ1-2; 11 bases are shared with TRBD1. The material was unsorted PBMCs, obtained just over 8 years after starting antiretroviral therapy. CDR3 region: CASSFDVDRGRGGYTF. In DNA, the CDR3 is TGTGCCAGCAGCTTCGATGTGGACAGGGGGCGGGGTGGCTACACCTTC. Based on the CDR3 plus reference TRBV5-5 and TRBJ1-2, the full variable domain is DAGVTQSPTHLIKTRGQQVTLRCSPISGHKSVSWYQQVLGQGPQFIFQYYEKEERGRGNFPDRFSARQFPNYSSELNVNALLLGDSALYLCASSFDVDRGRGGYTFGSGTRLTVV.